The entry below describes one T cell receptor (beta chain). As yet, its antigen is unknown. With V trimmed by 6 bases and J by 4 bases, 3 bases remained unmatched. Germline values: CDR1 WSHSY, CDR2 SAAADI. CDR3 length: 14 amino acids. This record comes from a study of T cell responses to AZD1222 COVID-19 vaccine. Profiling relied on immunoSEQ multiplex PCR, and the TCRdb table lists in-frame clones only, not all of them. The top ten hold around 3.7% of the sample, which has approximately 80,000 clones, roughly 88% seen once. The study, taken as a whole, reports: After the peak T cell response, and only then, were repertoires sampled. Spike-specific TCR breadth and depth grew following two AZD1222 doses.

This TCR was sampled from an adult who received the AZD1222 COVID-19 vaccine. This chain links TRBV10-2 with TRBJ2-1; 10 bases map to TRBD2. The sequenced sample was peripheral blood, obtained 28 days after the second AZD1222 dose. CDR3 sequence (DNA): TGCGCCAGCAGGCTAGCGGGGGATTACAATGAGCAGTTCTTC. It codes for CASRLAGDYNEQFF.